Following are 26 T cell receptor beta chains from one sample sequenced in a study of Ad26.COV2.S vaccination and SARS-CoV-2 variants (dated by TCRdb to about 2021). Library construction relied on the immunoSEQ multiplex PCR assay. Entries here come from immuneACCESS through TCRdb and include only in-frame sequences with V and J called. Some clones fail to appear in such tables; in the studies checked, an unresolved V gene covers under half of the shortfall, and the cause of the remainder is unknown. A total of some 640,000 clones appear in this sample, 89% of them only once. The ten largest make up around 1.5% of the sample. Read against the paper, the sample's treatment or condition label means: around 19 received Ad26.COV2.S at low or high dose, single or two shots; 5 received placebo; per-sample allocation not given. Repertoires of vaccine and placebo recipients were sequenced from samples taken on day 63 after the first injection.

Source: peripheral blood, taken in a trial of Ad26.COV2.S vaccine versus placebo. These receptors were collected from a person between 18 and 65 years old who received the Ad26.COV2.S COVID-19 vaccine or a placebo.

The sample holds one count of this clone. V usage is TRBV10-1 and J usage is TRBJ1-2; D not certain. Germline loops: CDR1 WNHNN, CDR2 SYGVQD (reference sequence). Trimming took 0 bases from V and 4 from J, leaving 12 bases between them. CDR3 length equals 15 residues. The CDR3 protein is CASSESLETRYGYTF. Written as DNA, the CDR3 is TGCGCCAGCAGTGAGTCCCTGGAGACGCGCTATGGCTACACCTTC.

The chain carries TRBV28 and TRBJ2-3; 10 bases match TRBD1. This CDR3 region has 14 residues. CDR1 is MDHEN and CDR2 is SYDVKM in the germline V gene. J gave up 4 bases and V 7 bases, and 5 bases lay outside the gene matches. This CDR3 reads CASTKGQGADTQYF. The CDR3 DNA sequence: TGTGCCAGCACCAAAGGACAGGGGGCAGATACGCAGTATTTT.

The V and J genes are TRBV6-6 and TRBJ1-6; D is undetermined. CDR1 is MNHNY and CDR2 is SVGAGI in the germline V gene (reference sequence). V lost 6 bases, J lost 0 bases, and 6 bases lay in between. This CDR3 contains 14 residues. CDR3 loop: CASSQSSYNSPLHF. DNA for the CDR3: TGTGCCAGCAGCCAGAGCTCCTATAATTCACCCCTCCACTTT.

The chain couples TRBV6-5 to TRBJ2-2; TRBD1 or TRBD2 may be the D gene (5 bases each). CDR3 length equals 16 residues. Germline V CDR1 and CDR2: MNHEY, SVGAGI. Trimming removed 2 bases at V and 5 bases at J, with 15 bases between. The DNA for the CDR3 is TGTGCCAGCAGTTACCTCAGGCAGGGACCTACCGGGGAGCTGTTTTTT. Its translation is CASSYLRQGPTGELFF.

The chain has TRBV6-6 and TRBJ2-1; TRBD2 matches at 8 bases. There are 16 residues in the CDR3. The J segment lost 8 bases and the V segment lost 0 bases, leaving 9 bases of the junction unmatched. The germline gives CDR1 MNHNY, CDR2 SVGAGI (reference sequence). The CDR3 DNA reads TGTGCCAGCAGTTACTCCGGGACTAGTAGGATGGATGAGCAGTTCTTC. This translates into CASSYSGTSRMDEQFF.

CDR3 amino acids: CSVDPGTGVTGELFF. Written as DNA, the CDR3 is TGCAGCGTGGACCCCGGGACAGGAGTTACCGGGGAGCTGTTTTTT. The J gene is TRBJ2-2, the V gene TRBV29-1; 8 positions agree with TRBD1. Trimming cost V 6 bases and J 5 bases; bases outside gene matches: 11. Per germline, CDR1 SQVTM and CDR2 ANQGSEA. The length of the CDR3 is 15 residues.

The V and J genes are TRBV5-1 and TRBJ2-1; 9 positions match TRBD2. V dropped 3 bases and J dropped 1; count of bases not matched to a gene: 5. Germline V gene sequence: CDR1 SGHRS, CDR2 YFSETQ. The CDR3 is 16 amino acids. This CDR3 reads CASSSLAGESYNEQFF. The DNA for the CDR3 is TGCGCCAGCAGCTCGTTAGCGGGAGAATCCTACAATGAGCAGTTCTTC.

This chain uses TRBV7-2 with TRBJ1-5; possibly TRBD1 for D (5 bases). Germline lookup yields CDR1 SGHTA and CDR2 FQGNSA. V lost 4 bases and J 5 bases, leaving 18 bases between the germline ends. The CDR3 runs 16 residues. The CDR3: CASSSGTAGGDQPQHF. CDR3 in DNA: TGTGCCAGCAGCTCCGGGACGGCCGGGGGGGATCAGCCCCAGCATTTT.

The J gene is TRBJ2-7, the V gene TRBV6-5, with a tentative D call TRBD2 (6 bases). The germline CDR1 and CDR2 sequences are MNHEY and SVGAGI. The germline V and J ends were trimmed by 2 bases and 1 base, with 12 bases remaining between them. The length of the CDR3 is 15 residues. The CDR3 here is CASSYHGTASYEQYF. The CDR3 DNA reads TGTGCCAGCAGTTACCACGGGACTGCATCCTACGAGCAGTACTTC.

J is TRBJ2-7 and V is TRBV5-6; 8 bases are shared with TRBD2. The V gene end was trimmed by 3 bases and the J gene end by 5 bases; junction bases not matched to a gene: 13. The germline V gene encodes CDR1 SGHDT and CDR2 YYEEEE. This CDR3 spans 16 amino acids. Here the CDR3 reads CASSSLSAGGVDEQYF. The CDR3 nucleotides are TGTGCCAGCAGCTCCCTCTCGGCGGGGGGTGTGGACGAGCAGTACTTC.

This sequence joins TRBV29-1 and TRBJ2-5; possibly TRBD1 or TRBD2 for D (5 bases each). The CDR3 is 11 residues long. Looked up from germline, CDR1 is SQVTM and CDR2 is ANQGSEA. V lost 7 bases and J lost 9, with 15 bases in between. The DNA of the CDR3 is TGCAGCGGACAGCCGTCCGGGGCCCAGTACTTC. This encodes CSGQPSGAQYF.

The chain links TRBV4-2 to TRBJ1-1, with D possibly TRBD1 on 5 matching bases. Trimming removed 0 bases at V and 0 bases at J, with 23 bases between. This CDR3 region has 20 residues. Per germline, CDR1 LGHNA and CDR2 YNFKEQ. The CDR3 region is CASSQDLGYRGVRMNTEAFF. The CDR3 nucleotides read TGTGCCAGCAGCCAAGACTTAGGGTATAGAGGGGTCAGGATGAACACTGAAGCTTTCTTT.

This chain links TRBV5-1 with TRBJ2-2; D is unresolved. Per the germline V gene, CDR1 is SGHRS and CDR2 is YFSETQ. The CDR3 is 15 amino acids. Trimming took 4 bases from V and 4 from J, leaving 14 bases between them. CDR3: CASSPRTGGTGELFF. CDR3 DNA sequence: TGCGCCAGCAGCCCCAGGACCGGCGGCACCGGGGAGCTGTTTTTT.

The chain couples TRBV10-3 to TRBJ1-1; tentatively, D is TRBD1 (5 bases). The CDR3 is 16 amino acids. The germline CDR1 and CDR2 sequences are ENHRY and SYGVKD. V lost 3 bases and J lost 1, with 15 bases in between. The DNA of the CDR3 is TGTGCCATCAGTGACGGGCAGGGCGGCGGGAACACTGAAGCTTTCTTT. This gives the protein CAISDGQGGGNTEAFF.

Comments on this clone: This sample includes further DNA sequences coding for the same CDR3. The chain links TRBV9 to TRBJ1-3; 9 bases are a match to TRBD1. The V gene's germline CDR1 is SGDLS and CDR2 YYNGEE. The CDR3 consists of 15 residues. V lost 3 bases to trimming and J lost 4 bases; unmatched junction nucleotides: 5. In nucleotides, the CDR3 is TGTGCCAGCAGCGCGACAGGGGGAACAGGAAACACCATATATTTT. As protein: CASSATGGTGNTIYF.

The chain has TRBV4-3 and TRBJ1-2, with D possibly being TRBD1 (6 bases). The CDR3 covers 16 residues. Germline V gene data show CDR1 as LGHNA and CDR2 as YSLEER. V was trimmed by 0 bases and J by 0 bases, leaving 11 bases between them. The CDR3: CASSQEGDRTNYGYTF. CDR3 in DNA: TGCGCCAGCAGCCAAGAGGGTGACAGGACTAACTATGGCTACACCTTC.

The V and J genes are TRBV5-6 and TRBJ2-5; TRBD2 aligns across 7 bases. After removal of 4 bases from V and 0 bases from J, the junction contained 9 bases not matched to a gene. This CDR3 spans 16 amino acids. The germline V gene encodes CDR1 SGHDT and CDR2 YYEEEE. CDR3 nucleotides: TGTGCCAGCAGCCCAGGTGGAGCGGGGTACCAAGAGACCCAGTACTTC. This sequence encodes CASSPGGAGYQETQYF.

Here the CDR3 DNA reads TGTGCCAGTAGTATTTCGACACCTATTAATCGGAACTATGGCTACACCTTC. Translated: CASSISTPINRNYGYTF. V gene TRBV19 combines with J gene TRBJ1-2; no clear D gene. V lost 3 bases to trimming and J lost 2 bases, with 19 bases between them. The CDR3 extends over 17 amino acids. Germline V gene lookup returns CDR1 LNHDA and CDR2 SQIVND (reference sequence).

The sample holds one count of this clone. V and J are TRBV9 and TRBJ2-5, with a weak D call TRBD1 (6 bases). Trimming stripped 3 bases from V and 1 base from J, with 10 bases between. CDR1 SGDLS and CDR2 YYNGEE come from the germline V gene. The CDR3 is 14 residues long. CDR3 coding DNA: TGTGCCAGCAGCGGATTAGGGGGCCAAGAGACCCAGTACTTC. This sequence encodes CASSGLGGQETQYF.

V gene TRBV18 combines with J gene TRBJ2-7; no definite D call. The CDR3 covers 15 residues. Looked up from germline, CDR1 is KGHSH and CDR2 is LQKENI. The V end lost 0 bases, the J end lost 2 bases, and 11 bases lay between the germline ends. CDR3 DNA sequence: TGTGCCAGCTCACCACCGCGACAAAATCCCTACGAGCAGTACTTC. It is translated as CASSPPRQNPYEQYF.

The V and J genes are TRBV7-2 and TRBJ1-4, with 7 bases matching TRBD1. V lost 7 bases and J lost 6; bases outside the gene matches: 8. CDR1 is SGHTA and CDR2 is FQGNSA in the germline V gene. The CDR3 spans 14 residues. CDR3 amino acids: CASNNRGFDEKLFF. In DNA form, the CDR3 reads TGTGCCAGCAACAACAGGGGATTCGATGAAAAACTGTTTTTT.

V usage is TRBV13 and J usage is TRBJ2-7, with D unresolved. The CDR3 runs 11 residues. Germline V gives CDR1 PRHDT, CDR2 FYEKMQ (reference sequence). Trimming took 2 bases from V and 5 from J, leaving 4 bases between them. In DNA, the CDR3 is TGTGCCAGCAGCTTAAATCACGAGCAGTACTTC. It is translated as CASSLNHEQYF.

CDR3 DNA sequence: TGTGCCAGCAGCGAAACGGGCCGACCCTTAAGAAATTCACCCCTCCACTTT. It translates to CASSETGRPLRNSPLHF. The V gene is TRBV7-2, the J gene TRBJ1-6; D ambiguous. The CDR3 is made up of 17 amino acids. The V end lost 5 bases, the J end lost 7 bases, and 21 bases lay between the germline ends. Germline loops: CDR1 SGHTA, CDR2 FQGNSA.

J is TRBJ1-1 and V is TRBV18; D is undetermined. V was shortened by 9 bases and J by 1 base, with 12 bases between the two germline ends. This CDR3 is 13 amino acids long. Germline-derived CDR1 and CDR2 are KGHSH and LQKENI. Here the CDR3 reads CASRGEGNTEAFF. The CDR3 DNA follows: TGTGCCAGTCGTGGTGAGGGGAACACTGAAGCTTTCTTT.

The chain has TRBV24-1 and TRBJ2-1, with 8 bases lining up with TRBD2. This CDR3 has 15 amino acids. V gave up 5 bases and J gave up 0 bases; unmatched junction bases: 2. Germline V CDR1 and CDR2: KGHDR, SFDVKD. CDR3 coding DNA: TGTGCCACCAGTGTAAGCGGGAGCTCCTACAATGAGCAGTTCTTC. Translated, it gives CATSVSGSSYNEQFF.

The rearrangement links TRBV5-1 to TRBJ2-1, with no clear D. Germline V gene sequence: CDR1 SGHRS, CDR2 YFSETQ. V was shortened by 3 bases and J by 0 bases, with 10 bases between the two germline ends. The CDR3 is 15 amino acids. The CDR3 DNA sequence: TGCGCCAGCAGCTCCGACCCAAGCTCCTACAATGAGCAGTTCTTC. This translates into CASSSDPSSYNEQFF. Using reference TRBV5-1 and TRBJ2-1 for the parts outside the CDR3, the full variable domain is KAGVTQTPRYLIKTRGQQVTLSCSPISGHRSVSWYQQTPGQGLQFLFEYFSETQRNKGNFPGRFSGRQFSNSRSEMNVSTLELGDSALYLCASSSDPSSYNEQFFGPGTRLTVL.